This T cell receptor beta chain derives from a study of blood T cells in healthy people across ages. Each donor was a healthy Caucasian individual from Russia, aged roughly 6 to 95. Together with a sample-barcoded 5' primer, a J-beta primer mix was included in a second PCR lasting roughly 6 to 12 cycles. Every sample produced at least 2.5 million CDR3-containing paired-end reads. TCRdb reprocessed the 5' RACE reads with MiXCR, giving one entry per CDR3 protein. The table records 730,000 or so distinct CDR3 sequences, roughly 43% of them present only once. The sequenced sample consisted of blood. The sequence derives from a woman aged 55 to 70 in good health.

In nucleotides, the CDR3 is TGTGCCAGCAGCCCCAAGGGGCGAGGCTACACCTTC. Protein sequence: CASSPKGRGYTF. The V call is TRBV3-1, the J call TRBJ1-2; a possible D gene is TRBD1 (5 bases). CDR3 size: 12 residues. V lost 4 bases, J lost 8 bases, and 11 bases lay in between. Germline CDR1 LGHDT, CDR2 YNNKEL (reference sequence).